This T cell receptor beta chain was sequenced during a study of blood T cell repertoires in COVID-19. Assay used: immunoSEQ multiplex PCR; TCRdb lists only in-frame clones, some missing. The table has fewer than 700,000 clones, 85% to 90% seen once; the top ten hold 7.8%. This CDR3 has 17 amino acids. V lost 0 bases to trimming and J lost 8 bases; unmatched junction nucleotides: 11. Germline V CDR1 and CDR2: SGHVS, FNYEAQ. The sequencing sample was made of peripheral blood. This chain uses TRBV7-6 with TRBJ2-1; 9 bases line up with TRBD2. This TCR derives from a woman in her forties or fifties with COVID-19, enrolled during active disease. The chain's CDR3 is CASSLAAAGGAPYEQFF. The CDR3 DNA follows: TGTGCCAGCAGCTTAGCGGCCGCGGGGGGGGCACCCTATGAGCAGTTCTTC. Supplemented by reference TRBV7-6 and TRBJ2-1, the full variable domain reads GAGVSQSPRYKVTKRGQDVALRCDPISGHVSLYWYRQALGQGPEFLTYFNYEAQQDKSGLPNDRFSAERPEGSISTLTIQRTEQRDSAMYRCASSLAAAGGAPYEQFFGPGTRLTVL.